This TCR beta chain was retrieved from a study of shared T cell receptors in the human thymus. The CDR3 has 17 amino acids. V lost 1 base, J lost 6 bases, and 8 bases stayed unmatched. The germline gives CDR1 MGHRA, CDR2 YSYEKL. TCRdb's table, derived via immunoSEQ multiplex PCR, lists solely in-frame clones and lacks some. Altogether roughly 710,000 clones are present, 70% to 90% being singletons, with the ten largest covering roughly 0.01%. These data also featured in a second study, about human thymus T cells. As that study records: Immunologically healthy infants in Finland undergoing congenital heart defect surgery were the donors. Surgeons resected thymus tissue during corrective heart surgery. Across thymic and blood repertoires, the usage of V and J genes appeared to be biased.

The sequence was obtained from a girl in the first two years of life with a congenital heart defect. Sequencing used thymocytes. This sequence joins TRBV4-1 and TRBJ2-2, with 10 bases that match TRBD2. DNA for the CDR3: TGCGCCAGCAGCCAAGGCCAGCGGGGGGGTAAAGCCGGGGAGCTGTTTTTT. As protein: CASSQGQRGGKAGELFF.